This T cell receptor (beta chain) appears in the sequencing data of a study of cytomegalovirus exposure and HLA in healthy donors. The V gene's germline CDR1 is MDHEN and CDR2 SYDVKM. V shed 3 bases and J 4 bases; nucleotides not matched to a gene: 3. CDR3 length: 15 residues. Points on this clone: Its target is unknown.

Regarding the study as a whole: The records held CMV serostatus as the only immune exposure information. An analysis that came later showed most CMV-associated TCR beta chains appearing HLA-restricted.

PCR used 60 Vbeta primers and 13 Jbeta primers. The protocol was immunoSEQ multiplex PCR, while the TCRdb copy is restricted to in-frame clones and leaves out a portion. This sample carries 100,000 or so clones, about 77% of them seen once, and the ten largest clones take over 3.5%. The sequencing sample was made of PBMCs. The chain employs TRBV28 and TRBJ2-7, with TRBD2 matching over 13 bases. The receptor was derived from a woman between 50 and 59 years old in good health and CMV-seropositive. CDR3 region: CASSLEGLAGYEQYF. The CDR3 DNA is TGTGCCAGCAGTTTGGAGGGACTAGCGGGGTACGAGCAGTACTTC.